The entry below gives a single T cell receptor beta chain sequence along with its context. This specimen belongs to a study of T cells in Graves' hyperthyroidism and ophthalmopathy. RNA transcripts provided the source from which TCR beta CDR3 regions were amplified. Using the HTBI primer set, a first-round RT-PCR was run on the TCR CDR3. TCRdb independently ran MiXCR on the multiplex PCR reads; one entry per CDR3 protein. The profile shows approximately 500,000 distinct CDR3 sequences, 46% of them singletons. Germline V CDR1 and CDR2: SGHNT, YYREEE (reference sequence). Between the trimmed V and J ends, which lost 4 bases and 7 bases, there was a span of 6 bases. The CDR3 contains 11 residues.

This TCR came from a woman aged 18-29 years with Graves' hyperthyroidism. The specimen was peripheral blood or thyroid tissue (not recorded which). This chain connects TRBV5-4 to TRBJ1-5; D is unclear. The CDR3 sequence is CASSKGQPQHF. The CDR3 region has the DNA TGTGCCAGCAGCAAGGGACAGCCCCAGCATTTT.